This T cell receptor (beta chain) was identified during a study of Ad26.COV2.S vaccination and SARS-CoV-2 variants (dated by TCRdb to the early 2020s). At the level of the whole study: Vaccine-arm donors were drawn from COV1001, a multicentre, randomized, double-blind, placebo-controlled phase I-IIa trial of Ad26.COV2.S in healthy adults. Trial participants were randomized into five groups of five, in which low-dose or high-dose Ad26.COV2.S was given once or twice, or placebo was given on both occasions. The TCR-sequenced set comprised around 30 samples: around 20 Ad26.COV2.S vaccine recipients, 5 placebo recipients and 8 SARS-CoV-2 convalescent individuals. Dosing of Ad26.COV2.S was intramuscular, at either 5x10^10 or 1x10^11 viral particles, delivered as one shot or as two shots spaced 56 days apart. Blinding of investigators to trial group allocation was maintained during experiments and outcome assessment. TCRbeta repertoire sequencing served as the tool for gauging how specific and how broad the SARS-CoV-2-reactive T cell receptors were following Ad26.COV2.S vaccination.

The immunoSEQ Assay was used to sequence TCRbeta CDR3 regions. After extraction, genomic DNA underwent amplification by bias-controlled multiplex PCR, followed by high-throughput sequencing. Processing in the source paper ran as follows. To quantify the absolute abundance of every unique TCRbeta CDR3 region, sequences were collapsed and filtered. Usable DNA was measured by amplifying reference genes present in all nucleated cells, and TCRbeta template counts were normalized to that usable DNA to estimate T cell fraction. Repertoire TCRs were annotated as SARS-CoV-2-specific when V gene, CDR3 amino acid sequence and J gene were exactly matched to a known reactive TCR set. The reference SARS-CoV-2 TCR set was derived from MIRA and filtered for enrichment in COVID-19-positive ImmuneCODE repertoires, a step that removed public or cross-reactive TCRs. Using the MIRA antigens, annotated TCRs were further analysed by specific ORF or by position within an ORF. Breadth was defined as annotated unique rearrangements over total unique productive rearrangements; depth was the summed frequency of those rearrangements. Group comparisons of TCR breadth used two-sided Wilcoxon rank-sum tests. Not all clones reach the TCRdb copy of this immuneACCESS table, which keeps in-frame sequences only. Checked studies attribute under half of the gap to unresolved V genes and leave the rest unexplained. D and trimming come from the DNA, and the V and J calls and clone size come from that table. For this sample the table gives around 250,000 clones, of which 87% were detected only once. The top ten constitute 2.5% to 3.5% of the sample.

The paper as a whole reports these results and caveats: The study was not powered for comparison of responses between vaccine doses or regimens. After vaccination, substantial breadth of spike-specific CD8+ and CD4+ T cell responses was reported. Higher spike-specific TCR breadth was observed in Ad26.COV2.S recipients than in placebo recipients (P = 0.0014). Vaccine and placebo recipients had similar non-spike TCR breadth, a finding consistent with the vaccine containing only spike. The authors noted that total T cell responses may have been underestimated by the TCR breadth and depth analyses.

The sample's treatment or condition label, decoded: approximately 18 received Ad26.COV2.S at low or high dose, single or two shots; 5 received placebo; per-sample allocation not given. Repertoires of vaccine and placebo recipients were sequenced from samples collected on day 63 after the first injection. In Cohort 1b, around 25 adults aged 18-55 years were enrolled at a single site in Boston, USA, between 29 July and 7 August 2020. As a vaccine, Ad26.COV2.S was a replication-incompetent adenovirus type 26 vector that expressed a prefusion-stabilized SARS-CoV-2 spike protein derived from the original Wuhan strain. On this clone itself: The clone's antigen remains unknown. Base-call qualities are not available, and no considerably larger clone is one nucleotide away.

The source was peripheral blood, collected in a trial of Ad26.COV2.S vaccine versus placebo. The sequence was obtained from a person between 18 and 65 years old who received the Ad26.COV2.S COVID-19 vaccine or a placebo.

The nucleotide sequence reads as follows: TGTGCCAGCAGCCCCAGGGGACTAGCGGAGAGCGGAGGGCAGTTCTTC. Protein translation: CASSPRGLAESGGQFF. This sequence uses TRBV11-1 and TRBJ2-1; TRBD2 agrees with 11 junctional bases. The CDR3 sequence holds 16 residues, the cysteine and phenylalanine included. Kept here is only the CDR3 DNA, which spans 48 bases and is read in frame from base 1. The junction shows trimming of 5 bases on V and 12 bases on J, and the gene matches do not reach 15 bases of it. CDR1 and CDR2 (SGHAT, FQDESV) derive from the germline V gene (reference sequence).